These T cell receptor beta chains were read from a single sample in a study of T cells in Graves' hyperthyroidism and ophthalmopathy. TCRdb called the multiplex PCR reads again in MiXCR, with one record for every CDR3 protein. The sample records approximately 710,000 distinct CDR3 sequences, 17% being singletons. The sample was blood. The origin of the receptors is a man aged 45-65 years with Graves' hyperthyroidism. Both conserved end residues are part of each CDR3. The D gene is left open where the match is weak. A row's size may be missing; if present it is once, few, many or a size class.

13 TRBJ2-5 TRBV28 many TRBD1 TGTGCCAGCAGTCTAGACAGGGTGAAGACCCAGTACTTC CASSLDRVKTQYF
18 TRBJ2-7 TRBV7-9 - TRBD1 TGTGCCAGCAGCTTTAGTAGTAGGGCTCCGGGACAGACCCACGAGCAGTACTTC CASSFSSRAPGQTHEQYF
14 TRBJ2-7 TRBV6-5 few - TGTGCCAGCAGTTACTCGTCCTACTCCTACGAGCAGTACTTC CASSYSSYSYEQYF
15 TRBJ1-1 TRBV19 many - TGTGCCAGCCAGACCCTCGAGGGCTGGGGGACTGAAGCTTTCTTT CASQTLEGWGTEAFF
13 TRBJ1-1 TRBV20-1 - - TGCAGTGCTAGACCCCCCTCGAGGACTGAAGCTTTCTTT CSARPPSRTEAFF
16 TRBJ1-1 TRBV19 - TRBD1 TGTGCCAGTAGTAAGCGGACAGGGAGTTTGGGGGCTGAAGCTTTCTTT CASSKRTGSLGAEAFF
14 TRBJ1-1 TRBV18 - - TGTGCCAGCTCACCGGGGCCAGGGGAAACTGAAGCTTTCTTT CASSPGPGETEAFF
12 TRBJ2-5 TRBV20-1 many - TGCAGTGCCGACAGATACCAAGAGACCCAGTACTTC CSADRYQETQYF
15 TRBJ2-5 TRBV4-3 few TRBD1 TGCGCCAGCAGCCTCGGGACAGCCAAACAAGAGACCCAGTACTTC CASSLGTAKQETQYF
15 TRBJ1-2 TRBV9 - - TGTGCCAGCAGCCCCTCACAGGGTATTGTCTATGGCTACACCTTC CASSPSQGIVYGYTF
13 TRBJ1-6 TRBV6-1 - - TGTGCCGGACAGAGGGCCAATAATTCACCCCTCCACTTT CAGQRANNSPLHF
14 TRBJ2-7 TRBV28 few - TGTGCCAGCAGTTTCGGAGGGAAGGCCTCCGAGCAGTACTTC CASSFGGKASEQYF
17 TRBJ1-2 TRBV28 - - TGTGCCAGCAGTTCCGTCCTTAACAGGCCCCTACCCTCTGGCTACACCTTC CASSSVLNRPLPSGYTF
18 TRBJ2-1 TRBV5-1 - TRBD2 TGCGCCAGCAGCTTGGTGGGACTAGCGGGAGGGCCCGTCTATGAGCAGTTCTTC CASSLVGLAGGPVYEQFF
13 TRBJ2-3 TRBV2 - - TGTGCCGGACTTGGACAGCTTACAGATACGCAGTATTTT CAGLGQLTDTQYF
15 TRBJ1-5 TRBV12-3/TRBV12-4 many TRBD1 TGTGCCAGCGGCCCAGGGGGGGCGAGAAGTCAGCCCCAGCATTTT CASGPGGARSQPQHF
15 TRBJ1-5 TRBV19 - - TGTGCCAGTAGTATAATTGGACAGAGCAATCAGCCCCAGCATTTT CASSIIGQSNQPQHF
15 TRBJ1-2 TRBV5-1 - - TGCGCCAGCAGCCCAAACCCCGGGACGGCCTATGGCTACACCTTC CASSPNPGTAYGYTF
16 TRBJ1-1 TRBV18 - - TGTGCCAGCTCACCAGAAGCCAGGGTGGTGGGCACTGAAGCTTTCTTT CASSPEARVVGTEAFF
15 TRBJ2-3 TRBV20-1 - - TGCAGTGCTAGACCGGATACAGGGATAACAGATACGCAGTATTTT CSARPDTGITDTQYF
14 TRBJ2-1 TRBV7-3 many - TGTGCCAGCAGCCTGAGTCCGGGACTGACGACGCAGTTCTTC CASSLSPGLTTQFF
15 TRBJ1-4 TRBV2 many - TGTGCCAGCAGTGAAAGGAGGGCGGCTAATGAAAAACTGTTTTTT CASSERRAANEKLFF
15 TRBJ2-1 TRBV28 - TRBD2 TGTGCCAGCAGCCTACTAGCGGGAGGGTCGCGGGAGCAGTTCTTC CASSLLAGGSREQFF
17 TRBJ2-5 TRBV7-2 many TRBD1 TGTGCCAGCAGCTTAGAGAGGACAGGGGTGTACCAAGAGACCCAGTACTTC CASSLERTGVYQETQYF
14 TRBJ2-2 TRBV29-1 few - TGCAGCGTTGAAGTTGGACGGGACACCGGGGAGCTGTTTTTT CSVEVGRDTGELFF
16 TRBJ2-7 TRBV6-1 many TRBD2 TGTGCCAGCAGGGGGCCCCTTAGCGGGACTCCCTACGAGCAGTACTTC CASRGPLSGTPYEQYF
14 TRBJ1-2 TRBV4-1 few - TGCGCCAGCAGCCCCCGGACAGTTAACTATGGCTACACCTTC CASSPRTVNYGYTF
13 TRBJ1-4 TRBV28 many - TGTGCCAGTTTTTCGGGGATCGATGAAAAACTGTTTTTT CASFSGIDEKLFF
13 TRBJ1-1 TRBV11-3 many - TGTGCCAGCAGCTTTACGGTGAACACTGAAGCTTTCTTT CASSFTVNTEAFF
16 TRBJ2-5 TRBV9 many - TGTGCCAGCAGCGTAGAAGAGGCGCGGTACCAAGAGACCCAGTACTTC CASSVEEARYQETQYF
12 TRBJ1-2 TRBV3-1 many TRBD1 TGTGCCAGCAGCCGGGACAGGGGAGGCTACACCTTC CASSRDRGGYTF
11 TRBJ1-2 TRBV20-1 - - TGCAGTGCTAGAGGCGTGGGGGGCAACACCTTC CSARGVGGNTF
14 TRBJ1-2 TRBV24-1 - - TGTGCCACCAGTGATTCCGTCTCTAACTATGGCTACACCTTC CATSDSVSNYGYTF
14 TRBJ2-2 TRBV5-1 few - TGCGCCAGCAGGACTCAGGGTAACACCGGGGAGCTGTTTTTT CASRTQGNTGELFF
18 TRBJ1-1 TRBV11-2 few TRBD1 TGTGCCAGCAGCACGTCCGGGACAGGGGACTTAATGAACACTGAAGCTTTCTTT CASSTSGTGDLMNTEAFF
18 TRBJ2-6 TRBV29-1 - - TGCAGCGTTGAAGTGACACTGAACGAGGTGGTGGGGGCCAACGTCCTGACTTTC CSVEVTLNEVVGANVLTF
14 TRBJ2-5 TRBV10-3 many TRBD2 TGTGCCATCAGTGATATCGGCGGGGGAGAGACCCAGTACTTC CAISDIGGGETQYF
14 TRBJ2-5 TRBV6-1 many TRBD2 TGTGCCAGCAGTCCGGGGGGGAACCAAGAGACCCAGTACTTC CASSPGGNQETQYF
18 TRBJ2-6 TRBV2 many TRBD1 TGTGCCAGCAGTACCCCTGGAGGACAGGGGTATGGGGCCAACGTCCTGACTTTC CASSTPGGQGYGANVLTF
16 TRBJ2-3 TRBV5-6 few - TGTGCCAGCAGCTTGGGGCCTACGATAACGACAGATACGCAGTATTTT CASSLGPTITTDTQYF